This entry is about one TCR beta chain. Assay used: immunoSEQ multiplex PCR; TCRdb lists only in-frame clones, some missing. The sample includes roughly 76,000 clones, 70% to 90% seen only once; the top ten take roughly 2.5%. The data were obtained in a study of OX40 agonist ivuxolimab in advanced cancers. Looking at the study overall: A mean age of around 60 years, range roughly 20 to 80, was recorded, and more than 80% were male.

The CDR3 is 11 amino acids. V shed 4 bases and J shed 4 bases, with 4 bases lying between them. Germline-derived CDR1 and CDR2 are MDHEN and SYDVKM. The chain uses TRBV28 and TRBJ1-2; no clear D. Sequencing was performed on CD4+ or CD8+ T cells sorted from blood, taken in a trial of the OX40 agonist ivuxolimab. The TCR originated in an adult with an advanced solid tumor such as melanoma, head and neck, liver or kidney cancer. The CDR3 reads CASSSGYGYTF. Here the CDR3 DNA reads TGTGCCAGCAGTTCCGGCTATGGCTACACCTTC.